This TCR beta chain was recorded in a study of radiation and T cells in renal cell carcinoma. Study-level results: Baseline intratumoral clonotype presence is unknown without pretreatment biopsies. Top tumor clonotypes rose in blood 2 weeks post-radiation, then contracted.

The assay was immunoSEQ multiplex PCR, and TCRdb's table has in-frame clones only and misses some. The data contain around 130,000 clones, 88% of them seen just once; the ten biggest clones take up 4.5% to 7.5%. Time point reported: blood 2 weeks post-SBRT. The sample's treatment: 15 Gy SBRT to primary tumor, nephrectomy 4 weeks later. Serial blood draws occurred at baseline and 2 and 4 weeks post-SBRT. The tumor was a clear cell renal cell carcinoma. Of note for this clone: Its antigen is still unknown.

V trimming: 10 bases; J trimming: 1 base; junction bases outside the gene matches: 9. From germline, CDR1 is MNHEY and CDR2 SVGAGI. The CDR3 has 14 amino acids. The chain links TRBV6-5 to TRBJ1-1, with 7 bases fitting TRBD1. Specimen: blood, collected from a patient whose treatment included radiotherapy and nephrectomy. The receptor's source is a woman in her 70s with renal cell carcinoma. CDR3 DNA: TGTGCCACTAAACTGACAGGGCCGAACACTGAAGCTTTCTTT. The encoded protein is CATKLTGPNTEAFF.